This is a list of T cell receptor beta chains from one sample in a study of Graves' ophthalmopathy and Graves' hyperthyroidism. TCRdb processed the multiplex PCR reads anew with MiXCR; each CDR3 protein has one entry. The repertoire consists of approximately 540,000 distinct CDR3 sequences, with 35% to 40% occurring once and the leading ten covering about 4%. What was sequenced was peripheral blood or thyroid tissue (not recorded which). The receptors were sampled from an adult man with Graves' hyperthyroidism. CDR3s include the opening cysteine and the closing phenylalanine or tryptophan. The D gene is left open where the match is weak. Clone sizes are given selectively: once, few, many, or a class where the clone is expanded.

abundance | j_gene | v_gene | d_gene | CDR3aa | CDR3nt
many | TRBJ2-7 | TRBV6-1 | . | CASLGVDTDEQYF | TGTGCCAGCCTTGGGGTCGATACGGACGAGCAGTACTTC
once | TRBJ1-5 | TRBV25-1 | . | CASSSSDRYNQPQHF | TGCGCCAGCAGCTCCAGCGACAGGTACAATCAGCCCCAGCATTTT
many | TRBJ2-7 | TRBV5-1 | . | CASSPPERSYEQYF | TGCGCCAGCAGCCCTCCGGAGAGATCCTACGAGCAGTACTTC
many | TRBJ1-2 | TRBV5-1 | TRBD1 | CASSLEAGGVGGYTF | TGCGCCAGCAGCTTGGAAGCAGGGGGCGTCGGCGGCTACACCTTC
many | TRBJ2-7 | TRBV5-1 | . | CASSPAQEGHEQYF | TGCGCCAGCAGCCCTGCCCAGGAGGGCCACGAGCAGTACTTC
many | TRBJ1-1 | TRBV29-1 | . | CSVPRGGYDNTEAFF | TGCAGCGTCCCGAGGGGGGGTTATGACAACACTGAAGCTTTCTTT
. | TRBJ1-5 | TRBV10-3 | . | CATSGTSVSNQPQHF | TGTGCCACCTCCGGGACGTCGGTTAGCAATCAGCCCCAGCATTTT
many | TRBJ2-5 | TRBV29-1 | . | CSGAQETQYF | TGCAGCGGAGCCCAAGAGACCCAGTACTTC
. | TRBJ1-1 | TRBV7-9 | . | CASSLVSTGENTEAFF | TGTGCCAGCAGCTTAGTATCAACGGGGGAGAACACTGAAGCTTTCTTT
few | TRBJ2-2 | TRBV19 | TRBD1 | CASRGDRVGTGELFF | TGTGCCAGTAGGGGGGACAGGGTGGGGACCGGGGAGCTGTTTTTT
. | TRBJ2-7 | TRBV28 | . | CASSLEQDEQYF | TGTGCCAGCAGTTTAGAACAGGACGAGCAGTACTTC
many | TRBJ2-7 | TRBV11-1 | . | CASSRFGGEQYF | TGTGCCAGCAGCCGATTCGGGGGAGAGCAGTACTTC
. | TRBJ2-7 | TRBV6-5 | TRBD2 | CASSEGVFAGGPYEQYF | TGTGCCAGCAGTGAAGGGGTCTTTGCGGGAGGGCCCTACGAGCAGTACTTC
many | TRBJ1-5 | TRBV19 | . | CASSKNRIQSNQPQHF | TGTGCCAGTAGTAAGAACAGAATACAAAGCAATCAGCCCCAGCATTTT
many | TRBJ2-6 | TRBV2 | . | CASRWDSGANVLTF | TGTGCCAGCAGGTGGGACTCTGGGGCCAACGTCCTGACTTTC
many | TRBJ1-6 | TRBV7-6 | . | CASNPIPMGVGNSPLHF | TGTGCCAGCAACCCGATCCCGATGGGGGTGGGAAATTCACCCCTCCACTTT
few | TRBJ1-5 | TRBV10-3 | . | CAISDSRTNNQPQHF | TGTGCCATCAGTGACTCCAGGACTAACAATCAGCCCCAGCATTTT
many | TRBJ2-7 | TRBV7-6 | TRBD1 | CASSLSGQGSLDEQYF | TGTGCCAGCAGCTTATCAGGACAGGGTTCCTTAGACGAGCAGTACTTC
many | TRBJ2-3 | TRBV2 | . | CASSDRDTQYF | TGTGCCAGCAGTGACAGAGATACGCAGTATTTT
many | TRBJ2-7 | TRBV7-9 | TRBD1 | CASSPGTGLLDEQYF | TGTGCCAGCAGCCCTGGGACAGGCCTCCTCGACGAGCAGTACTTC
. | TRBJ1-5 | TRBV5-8 | TRBD1 | CASSSSLRDRRHFFNQPQHF | TGTGCCAGCAGCTCCTCACTACGGGACAGGAGACATTTCTTCAATCAGCCCCAGCATTTT
many | TRBJ1-2 | TRBV7-8 | . | CASSPSSNYGYTF | TGTGCCAGCAGCCCTAGTTCAAACTATGGCTACACCTTC
. | TRBJ1-1 | TRBV27 | . | CASSLLGIGTEAFF | TGTGCCAGCAGTTTGTTAGGGATCGGCACTGAAGCTTTCTTT
. | TRBJ2-2 | TRBV10-3 | . | CAISEGPNTGELFF | TGTGCCATCAGTGAGGGACCGAACACCGGGGAGCTGTTTTTT
. | TRBJ2-7 | TRBV6-1 | . | CASSELDEQYF | TGTGCCAGCAGTGAACTGGACGAGCAGTACTTC
. | TRBJ2-5 | TRBV7-6 | TRBD2 | CASRTSGSYQETQYF | TGTGCTAGCAGGACTAGCGGCAGCTACCAAGAGACCCAGTACTTC
. | TRBJ1-2 | TRBV20-1 | TRBD1 | CSARPGTVGYTF | TGCAGTGCTAGACCCGGGACAGTTGGCTACACCTTC
. | TRBJ2-7 | TRBV18 | TRBD1 | CASSHGTGAYEQYF | TGTGCCAGCTCACACGGGACAGGCGCCTACGAGCAGTACTTC
many | TRBJ1-2 | TRBV6-1 | TRBD1 | CASSEPGGYGYTF | TGTGCCAGCAGTGAACCAGGGGGCTATGGCTACACCTTC
. | TRBJ1-5 | TRBV18 | . | CASSPLGGSDQPQHF | TGTGCCAGCTCACCTTTAGGGGGATCTGATCAGCCCCAGCATTTT
many | TRBJ1-1 | TRBV29-1 | . | CSVDPSGLGGAFF | TGCAGCGTTGATCCTTCAGGGTTAGGTGGAGCTTTCTTT
many | TRBJ2-7 | TRBV6-5 | . | CASSYTEGLRGEQYF | TGTGCCAGCAGTTACACGGAGGGCCTGAGGGGCGAGCAGTACTTC
many | TRBJ1-5 | TRBV20-1 | . | CSAHRVGNQPQHF | TGCAGTGCCCACAGGGTCGGCAATCAGCCCCAGCATTTT
many | TRBJ2-2 | TRBV19 | . | CASSKLPLGTGELFF | TGTGCCAGTAGTAAACTCCCGTTGGGGACCGGGGAGCTGTTTTTT
. | TRBJ1-2 | TRBV4-1 | . | CASGLDSRVDVGYTF | TGCGCCAGCGGCCTGGACAGTAGGGTTGATGTTGGCTACACCTTC
. | TRBJ2-3 | TRBV7-8 | . | CASSLLARQDTQYF | TGTGCCAGCAGCTTACTGGCTCGACAAGATACGCAGTATTTT
many | TRBJ2-5 | TRBV5-1 | . | CASSLEVRQETQYF | TGCGCCAGCAGCTTGGAGGTCCGGCAAGAGACCCAGTACTTC
. | TRBJ2-2 | TRBV5-1 | . | CASSPGGTGEDSGELFF | TGTGCCAGCAGTCCCGGGGGGACAGGCGAGGACTCCGGGGAGCTGTTTTTT
many | TRBJ2-2 | TRBV7-8 | . | CASSLVASVNGELFF | TGTGCCAGCAGCTTAGTGGCTAGCGTCAACGGGGAGCTGTTTTTT
many | TRBJ1-1 | TRBV5-1 | TRBD1 | CASSFSGRGQVTVNTEAFF | TGCGCCAGCAGCTTTTCAGGAAGGGGACAGGTGACTGTGAACACTGAAGCTTTCTTT
. | TRBJ2-2 | TRBV7-2 | TRBD1 | CASSGRQGAPGELFF | TGTGCCAGCAGTGGCCGACAGGGCGCCCCCGGGGAGCTGTTTTTT
. | TRBJ2-1 | TRBV29-1 | . | CSSGLGGHNEQFF | TGCAGCTCGGGACTCGGGGGCCACAATGAGCAGTTCTTC
. | TRBJ1-1 | TRBV14 | TRBD1 | CASSSPRQGGAEAFF | TGTGCCAGCAGCTCCCCCCGACAGGGCGGGGCTGAAGCTTTCTTT
few | TRBJ1-5 | TRBV3-1 | . | CASSQGDVKPQHF | TGTGCCAGCAGCCAAGGTGACGTTAAGCCCCAGCATTTT
. | TRBJ2-6 | TRBV12-3/TRBV12-4 | . | CASSFNSGANVLTF | TGTGCCAGCAGTTTCAACTCTGGGGCCAACGTCCTGACTTTC
many | TRBJ2-7 | TRBV2 | . | CASGAFYEQYF | TGTGCCAGTGGGGCCTTCTACGAGCAGTACTTC
. | TRBJ2-7 | TRBV9 | TRBD1 | CASSEPTGVEQYF | TGTGCCAGCAGTGAGCCAACAGGGGTCGAGCAGTACTTC
many | TRBJ1-4 | TRBV5-8 | . | CASSFKRGATNEKLFF | TGTGCCAGCAGCTTCAAAAGGGGGGCGACTAATGAAAAACTGTTTTTT
few | TRBJ1-4 | TRBV7-7 | . | CASSPRRATNEKLFF | TGTGCTAGCAGCCCCCGGCGTGCAACTAATGAAAAACTGTTTTTT
. | TRBJ2-3 | TRBV7-9 | . | CASSLALHPTDTQYF | TGTGCCAGCAGCTTAGCACTCCACCCCACAGATACGCAGTATTTT
. | TRBJ1-3 | TRBV29-1 | . | CSLLGGFSGNTIYF | TGCAGCTTACTTGGGGGATTCTCTGGAAACACCATATATTTT
. | TRBJ2-1 | TRBV7-2 | TRBD1 | CASSPRWDRSSYNEQFF | TGTGCCAGCAGCCCGCGTTGGGACAGAAGCTCCTACAATGAGCAGTTCTTC
many | TRBJ1-2 | TRBV7-9 | TRBD1 | CASSPTGTDGYTF | TGTGCCAGCAGCCCGACAGGGACCGATGGCTACACCTTC
many | TRBJ1-2 | TRBV20-1 | . | CSARERAGNYGYTF | TGCAGTGCTAGAGAAAGGGCAGGGAATTATGGCTACACCTTC
. | TRBJ1-4 | TRBV7-9 | . | CASSSERSGGEKLFF | TGTGCCAGCAGCTCCGAAAGGAGCGGGGGGGAAAAACTGTTTTTT
. | TRBJ2-2 | TRBV6-6 | . | CASVKTNTGELFF | TGTGCCAGCGTTAAAACGAACACCGGGGAGCTGTTTTTT
few | TRBJ1-4 | TRBV19 | . | CASSIAGLSEKLFF | TGTGCCAGTAGTATAGCAGGGCTGAGCGAAAAACTGTTTTTT
. | TRBJ2-7 | TRBV29-1 | TRBD2 | CSVEEGLAGGVIYEQYF | TGCAGCGTTGAAGAGGGACTAGCGGGAGGGGTTATCTACGAGCAGTACTTC
many | TRBJ2-5 | TRBV5-1 | . | CASSEAGNQETQYF | TGCGCCAGCAGCGAGGCAGGGAACCAAGAGACCCAGTACTTC